The text below deals with one T cell receptor beta chain. Its antigen remains unknown. The data are from a study of cytomegalovirus exposure and HLA in healthy donors. Overall study context: Within the Caucasian-associated ancestry cluster were roughly 82% of the roughly 380 genotyped donors.

The study's findings and limits: In a later analysis, most CMV-associated TCR beta chains appeared HLA-restricted. Another analysis was done later, and it associated around 15,000 TCR beta sequences with HLA alleles at 0.05 false discovery rate. Many donors carried some public TCRs, although rarity characterized most TCR sequences.

V lost 2 bases to trimming and J lost 4 bases, with 14 bases between them. The V gene's germline CDR1 is SGHVS and CDR2 FNYEAQ. There are 15 residues in the CDR3. The PCR contained 60 Vbeta and 13 Jbeta primers. Generated by immunoSEQ multiplex PCR, the TCRdb table keeps only in-frame clones and is missing some. The table lists just over 80,000 clones, 60% to 85% of them singletons. This chain connects TRBV7-6 to TRBJ1-1, with D uncertain. The specimen was PBMCs. This receptor was identified in a man aged 18 to 29 in good health and CMV-seropositive. DNA for the CDR3: TGTGCCAGCAGCTTAAGTCCGTCTTACGGCACTGAAGCTTTCTTT. Translation: CASSLSPSYGTEAFF.